The 26 T cell receptor beta chains below were found in one sample sequenced in a study of cytomegalovirus exposure and HLA in healthy donors. Assay: immunoSEQ multiplex PCR; the TCRdb copy retains only in-frame clones and omits some. The sample carries roughly 260,000 clones, approximately 90% recorded once. What was sequenced was PBMCs. These receptors were taken from a young man in good health and CMV-seronegative.

This clone was counted only a few times. This chain joins TRBV10-3 and TRBJ1-6; D is unresolved. V lost 10 bases, J lost 3 bases, and 19 bases lay in between. Germline CDR1 is ENHRY and CDR2 is SYGVKD. CDR3 size: 16 residues. The CDR3 sequence: CATQDESGGYNSPLHF. CDR3 sequence (DNA): TGTGCCACACAAGATGAATCGGGTGGCTATAATTCACCCCTCCACTTT.

This sequence joins TRBV9 and TRBJ2-2; TRBD1 matches at 9 bases. Germline trimming cut 4 bases from V and 4 bases from J; bases unmatched to any gene: 26. The CDR3 is made up of 22 amino acids. Germline loops: CDR1 SGDLS, CDR2 YYNGEE. The CDR3: CASSPRGDRAKSGLGATGELFF. CDR3 nucleotides: TGTGCCAGCAGCCCACGCGGGGACAGGGCGAAAAGTGGGTTAGGGGCCACCGGGGAGCTGTTTTTT. Full variable domain (rest looked up from reference TRBV9 and TRBJ2-2): DSGVTQTPKHLITATGQRVTLRCSPRSGDLSVYWYQQSLDQGLQFLIQYYNGEERAKGNILERFSAQQFPDLHSELNLSSLELGDSALYFCASSPRGDRAKSGLGATGELFFGEGSRLTVL.

CDR3 sequence (DNA): TGTGCCAGTGGCCGGGACAGGGGGACTAACTATGGCTACACCTTC. Its translation is CASGRDRGTNYGYTF. The chain uses TRBV19 and TRBJ1-2, with TRBD1 matching 11 bases. The trim removed 8 bases at V and 0 bases at J, leaving 5 bases unmatched. Per germline, CDR1 LNHDA and CDR2 SQIVND (reference sequence). The CDR3 has 15 amino acids.

V usage is TRBV29-1 and J usage is TRBJ2-7; 8 bases fit TRBD2. The CDR3 extends over 14 amino acids. V gave up 4 bases and J gave up 2 bases; unmatched junction bases: 7. CDR1 is SQVTM and CDR2 is ANQGSEA in the germline V gene. CDR3 coding DNA: TGCAGCGTTGTAACTTTAGCGGGACCCTACGAGCAGTACTTC. Its protein product is CSVVTLAGPYEQYF.

V and J are TRBV5-4 and TRBJ2-6; D possibly corresponds to TRBD1 (6 bases). Looked up from germline, CDR1 is SGHNT and CDR2 is YYREEE (reference sequence). V was pared by 5 bases and J by 0 bases, with 9 bases between. The CDR3 sequence is 15 residues long. In DNA, the CDR3 is TGTGCCAGCAGTGGACAGCACTCTGGGGCCAACGTCCTGACTTTC. This sequence encodes CASSGQHSGANVLTF.

V and J are TRBV4-1 and TRBJ1-2, with unresolved D. Germline loops: CDR1 MGHRA, CDR2 YSYEKL. The ends were cut back, 1 base at V and 5 bases at J, with 17 bases in the middle. CDR3 length equals 16 residues. As DNA, the CDR3 is TGCGCCAGCAGCCAAGGTCGCCGGGCGGGCAATTATGGCTACACCTTC. The encoded protein is CASSQGRRAGNYGYTF.

The genes are TRBV28 and TRBJ1-5; 7 bases align to TRBD1. Germline V CDR1 and CDR2: MDHEN, SYDVKM. The CDR3 is made up of 14 amino acids. Unmatched junction bases numbered 10, after V lost 10 bases and J lost 4 bases. CDR3 sequence reads: CATEHRGANQPQHF. The DNA of the CDR3 is TGTGCCACTGAACACAGGGGAGCAAATCAGCCCCAGCATTTT.

V usage is TRBV5-1 and J usage is TRBJ1-1; the match to TRBD1 covers 9 bases. V shed 4 bases, J shed 7 bases, and the junction held 8 bases outside the gene matches. CDR3 length: 14 amino acids. CDR1 and CDR2 from the germline V gene are SGHRS and YFSETQ. The CDR3 nucleotides read TGCGCCAGCAGCCGATGGACAGGGGCCGTTGAAGCTTTCTTT. It yields the protein CASSRWTGAVEAFF.

The chain uses TRBV15 and TRBJ1-6; TRBD1 matches at 7 bases. This CDR3 is built from 13 residues. Germline V gene data show CDR1 as LNHNV and CDR2 as YYDKDF (reference sequence). V dropped 3 bases and J dropped 8; count of bases not matched to a gene: 1. In DNA form, the CDR3 reads TGTGCCACCAGCAGTACAGGGGATTCACCCCTCCACTTT. It yields the protein CATSSTGDSPLHF. Filled out from reference TRBV15 and TRBJ1-6, the complete variable domain reads DAMVIQNPRYQVTQFGKPVTLSCSQTLNHNVMYWYQQKSSQAPKLLFHYYDKDFNNEADTPDNFQSRRPNTSFCFLDIRSPGLGDTAMYLCATSSTGDSPLHFGNGTRLTVT.

The chain recombines TRBV30 with TRBJ1-5, with D possibly TRBD1 on 6 matching bases. This CDR3 is built from 13 residues. Germline V gene sequence: CDR1 GTSNPN, CDR2 SVGIG (reference sequence). Trimming removed 1 base from V and 4 bases from J, with 8 bases in between. The CDR3 bases are TGTGCCTGGAGTGCACAGGGAAATCAGCCCCAGCATTTT. Its protein product is CAWSAQGNQPQHF.

This rearrangement joins TRBV5-1 to TRBJ1-1, with D possibly matching TRBD1 (5 bases). This CDR3 has 14 amino acids. V was cut by 0 bases and J by 3 bases, with 9 bases left in between. Germline assignment: CDR1 SGHRS and CDR2 YFSETQ. Here the CDR3 DNA reads TGCGCCAGCAGCTTGGGGGCGGGGGACACTGAAGCTTTCTTT. Its translation is CASSLGAGDTEAFF. Together with reference TRBV5-1 and TRBJ1-1, the CDR3 gives the full variable domain: KAGVTQTPRYLIKTRGQQVTLSCSPISGHRSVSWYQQTPGQGLQFLFEYFSETQRNKGNFPGRFSGRQFSNSRSEMNVSTLELGDSALYLCASSLGAGDTEAFFGQGTRLTVV.

A remark on this clone: In the same sample, other DNA sequences code for this CDR3. The rearrangement uses TRBV7-9 and TRBJ2-7; unclear D gene. Germline V lookup: CDR1 SEHNR, CDR2 FQNEAQ (reference sequence). The V gene lost 0 bases and the J gene lost 3 bases, with 6 bases spanning the gap. This CDR3 is built from 13 residues. The CDR3 here is CASSLAGGYEQYF. CDR3 sequence (DNA): TGTGCCAGCAGCTTAGCCGGCGGCTACGAGCAGTACTTC.

The rearrangement links TRBV29-1 to TRBJ2-1; D is perhaps TRBD1 (6 bases). The germline V gene encodes CDR1 SQVTM and CDR2 ANQGSEA. The CDR3 has 15 residues. The V gene lost 6 bases and the J gene lost 8 bases, with 23 bases spanning the gap. CDR3 DNA: TGCAGCGTCGCTTTCTCCCGGACAGTTCGGGATGAGCAGTTCTTC. Encoded protein: CSVAFSRTVRDEQFF.

The gene calls are TRBV28 and TRBJ1-2; the match to TRBD1 covers 7 bases. CDR3 size: 15 residues. Unmatched junction bases numbered 12, after V lost 5 bases and J lost 6 bases. Germline CDR1 MDHEN, CDR2 SYDVKM. The CDR3 nucleotides read TGTGCCAGCAGTCAACCGGGACAGACGATTAATGGCTACACCTTC. Protein: CASSQPGQTINGYTF.

This chain links TRBV9 with TRBJ2-1, with D possibly TRBD1 on 6 matching bases. The CDR3 sequence is 12 residues long. The ends were cut back, 0 bases at V and 9 bases at J, with 7 bases in the middle. Germline CDR1 and CDR2: SGDLS and YYNGEE. Written as DNA, the CDR3 is TGTGCCAGCAGCGTAGGAGGGGGTGAGCAGTTCTTC. Translating gives CASSVGGGEQFF.

The J gene is TRBJ2-1, the V gene TRBV7-9; 9 bases fit TRBD2. CDR1 and CDR2 from the germline V gene are SEHNR and FQNEAQ (reference sequence). This CDR3 is built from 16 residues. Germline trimming cut 5 bases from V and 10 bases from J; bases unmatched to any gene: 15. In nucleotides, the CDR3 is TGTGCCAGCAGCCCCTTAGCGGGAGTAATTGGTGGGGAGCAGTTCTTC. It specifies CASSPLAGVIGGEQFF.

The J gene is TRBJ2-1, the V gene TRBV4-1; 7 positions match TRBD2. The CDR3 sequence is 16 residues long. The V and J ends lost 4 bases and 0 bases, in that order; junction bases with no gene match: 6. CDR1 and CDR2 from the germline V gene are MGHRA and YSYEKL. In DNA, the CDR3 is TGCGCCAGCAGCCCCGGTGCGGGGGACTCCTACAATGAGCAGTTCTTC. This translates into CASSPGAGDSYNEQFF.

This clone was seen a single time. The chain recombines TRBV28 with TRBJ2-7, with 10 bases that match TRBD2. Germline-derived CDR1 and CDR2 are MDHEN and SYDVKM. The V segment lost 4 bases and the J segment 7 bases; nucleotides outside the gene matches: 13. The CDR3 sequence is 16 residues long. The CDR3 loop reads CASSSPSGRASLEQYF. The CDR3 DNA reads as TGTGCCAGCAGTTCCCCTAGCGGGAGAGCTTCTCTGGAGCAGTACTTC.

Notes on this clone: Other DNA sequences within the sample encode an identical CDR3. The chain is built from TRBV5-1 and TRBJ2-7; D may be TRBD2 (6 bases). This CDR3 is 14 amino acids long. Germline V CDR1 and CDR2: SGHRS, YFSETQ. The V end lost 0 bases, the J end lost 0 bases, and 7 bases lay between the germline ends. CDR3 DNA: TGCGCCAGCAGCTTGGCCGGGGGCTCCTACGAGCAGTACTTC. It is translated as CASSLAGGSYEQYF.

The chain is built from TRBV28 and TRBJ2-7, with 8 bases that match TRBD2. Germline-derived CDR1 and CDR2 are MDHEN and SYDVKM. V lost 5 bases and J lost 4; bases outside the gene matches: 13. The CDR3 is 16 residues long. The DNA of the CDR3 is TGTGCCAGCAGTATGCCGACTAGCGCTGGGGGATACGAGCAGTACTTC. This sequence encodes CASSMPTSAGGYEQYF.

The chain joins TRBV9 to TRBJ2-7, with 10 nucleotides matching TRBD2. V trimming: 4 bases; J trimming: 6 bases; junction bases outside the gene matches: 16. This CDR3 spans 17 amino acids. The germline V gene encodes CDR1 SGDLS and CDR2 YYNGEE. The chain's CDR3 is CASSPREGASGSGEQYF. Written as DNA, the CDR3 is TGTGCCAGCAGCCCCCGGGAGGGGGCTAGCGGGAGTGGCGAGCAGTACTTC.

The chain is built from TRBV15 and TRBJ1-5; no clear D gene. The CDR3 loop spans 14 amino acids. CDR1 and CDR2 (germline): LNHNV, YYDKDF (reference sequence). V lost 1 base to trimming and J lost 7 bases, with 11 bases between them. The CDR3 loop reads CATSRGSSGQPQHF. CDR3 DNA sequence: TGTGCCACCAGCAGAGGAAGTTCAGGCCAGCCCCAGCATTTT.

V and J are TRBV4-3 and TRBJ1-4, with 7 bases that match TRBD1. The CDR3 spans 15 residues. V lost 3 bases to trimming and J lost 6 bases; unmatched junction nucleotides: 7. In germline, CDR1 is LGHNA, CDR2 YSLEER. CDR3 nucleotide sequence: TGCGCCAGCAGCCATAACAGGGGAGTGGATGAAAAACTGTTTTTT. Translating it yields CASSHNRGVDEKLFF.

The chain has TRBV7-9 and TRBJ2-3, with a possible D match to TRBD2 (6 bases). Looked up from germline, CDR1 is SEHNR and CDR2 is FQNEAQ (reference sequence). Trimming cost V 5 bases and J 2 bases, with 23 bases left between them. The CDR3 is 18 amino acids. The DNA of the CDR3 is TGTGCCAGCAGCCCACCCGCCCAGGGCGCGGGAAACACAGATACGCAGTATTTT. It specifies CASSPPAQGAGNTDTQYF. Variable domain in full (rest from reference TRBV7-9 and TRBJ2-3): DTGVSQNPRHKITKRGQNVTFRCDPISEHNRLYWYRQTLGQGPEFLTYFQNEAQLEKSRLLSDRFSAERPKGSFSTLEIQRTEQGDSAMYLCASSPPAQGAGNTDTQYFGPGTRLTVL.

This clone was seen a few times. The chain combines TRBV6-7 with TRBJ1-5, with D possibly being TRBD1 (6 bases). TRBV6-7 is an ORF; its function is uncertain. The V end was cut by 4 bases, the J end by 6 bases, with 19 bases between. CDR3 length: 16 residues. The CDR3, as DNA: TGTGCCAGCAGTTCCCAATTTACAGGGTTAGGTCAGCCCCAGCATTTT. Translated: CASSSQFTGLGQPQHF.

Only one count was recorded for this clone. V and J are TRBV7-2 and TRBJ2-3; the D is unclear. The CDR3 runs 16 residues. V was trimmed by 5 bases and J by 1 base, leaving 16 bases between them. The V gene's germline CDR1 is SGHTA and CDR2 FQGNSA. The CDR3 region is CASSPQHFAGTDTQYF. CDR3 DNA: TGTGCCAGCAGCCCCCAACATTTCGCAGGCACAGATACGCAGTATTTT.